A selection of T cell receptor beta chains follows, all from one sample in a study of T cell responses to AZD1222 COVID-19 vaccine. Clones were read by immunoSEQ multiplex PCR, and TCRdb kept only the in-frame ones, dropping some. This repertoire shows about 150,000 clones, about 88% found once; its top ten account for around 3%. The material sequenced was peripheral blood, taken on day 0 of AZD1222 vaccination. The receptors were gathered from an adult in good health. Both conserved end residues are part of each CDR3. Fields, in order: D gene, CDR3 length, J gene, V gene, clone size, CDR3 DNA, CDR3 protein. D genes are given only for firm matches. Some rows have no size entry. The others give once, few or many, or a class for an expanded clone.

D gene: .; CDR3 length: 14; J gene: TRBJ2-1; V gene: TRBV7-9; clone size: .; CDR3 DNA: TGTGCCAGCAGCTTATCAGGCACTTACAATGAGCAGTTCTTC; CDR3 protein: CASSLSGTYNEQFF
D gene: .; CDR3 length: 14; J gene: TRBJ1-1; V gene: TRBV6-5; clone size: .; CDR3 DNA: TGTGCCAGCAGTTACTATAGGGGAGGGACTGAAGCTTTCTTT; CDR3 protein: CASSYYRGGTEAFF
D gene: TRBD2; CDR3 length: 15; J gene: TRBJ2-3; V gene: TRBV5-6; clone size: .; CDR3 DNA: TGTGCCAGCAGCCCCGCGGGGGTCTTCGCAGATACGCAGTATTTT; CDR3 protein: CASSPAGVFADTQYF
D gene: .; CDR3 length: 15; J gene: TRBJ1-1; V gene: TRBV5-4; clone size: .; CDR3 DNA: TGTGCCAGCAGCAGTGGCCTAGAGATGAACACTGAAGCTTTCTTT; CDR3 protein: CASSSGLEMNTEAFF
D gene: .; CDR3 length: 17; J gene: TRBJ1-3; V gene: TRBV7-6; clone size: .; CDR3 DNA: TGTGCCAGCAGCCCGCTGGGGAGATCTCTATCTGGAAACACCATATATTTT; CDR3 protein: CASSPLGRSLSGNTIYF
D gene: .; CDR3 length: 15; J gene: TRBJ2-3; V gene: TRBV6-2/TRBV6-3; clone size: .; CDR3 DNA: TGTGCCAGCAGCCAAACACCCACTAGCACAGATACGCAGTATTTT; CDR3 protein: CASSQTPTSTDTQYF
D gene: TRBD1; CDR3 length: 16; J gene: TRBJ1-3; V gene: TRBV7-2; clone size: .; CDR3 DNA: TGTGCCAGCAGCTTAGGGACAGGCTCCTCTGGAAACACCATATATTTT; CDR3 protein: CASSLGTGSSGNTIYF
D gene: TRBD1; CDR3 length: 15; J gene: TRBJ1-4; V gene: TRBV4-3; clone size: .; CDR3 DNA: TGCGCCAGCAGCCAGCAGGGGGCTGGAGATGAAAAACTGTTTTTT; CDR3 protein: CASSQQGAGDEKLFF
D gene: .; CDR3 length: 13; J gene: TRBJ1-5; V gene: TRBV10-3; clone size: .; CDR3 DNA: TGTGCCATCAGTGAGGGAGGCAATCAGCCCCAGCATTTT; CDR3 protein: CAISEGGNQPQHF
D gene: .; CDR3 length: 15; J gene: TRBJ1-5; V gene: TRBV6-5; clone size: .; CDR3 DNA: TGTGCCAGCAGTTACTCGTGGCAGAGCAATCAGCCCCAGCATTTT; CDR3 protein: CASSYSWQSNQPQHF
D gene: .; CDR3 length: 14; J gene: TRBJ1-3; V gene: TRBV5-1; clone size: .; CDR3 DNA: TGCGCCAGCACCGATCGGGCAGCTGGAAACACCATATATTTT; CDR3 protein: CASTDRAAGNTIYF
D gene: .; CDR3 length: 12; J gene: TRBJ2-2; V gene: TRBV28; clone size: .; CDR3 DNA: TGTGCCAGCGGGGTGCAGACCGGGGAGCTGTTTTTT; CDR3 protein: CASGVQTGELFF
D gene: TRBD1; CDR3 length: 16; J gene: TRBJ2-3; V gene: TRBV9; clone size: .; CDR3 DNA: TGTGCCAGCAGCATCCGACAGGGCGAATTCACAGATACGCAGTATTTT; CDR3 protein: CASSIRQGEFTDTQYF
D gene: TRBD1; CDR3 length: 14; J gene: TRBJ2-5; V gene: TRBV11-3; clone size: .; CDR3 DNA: TGTGCCAGCAGCTTAGGGACAGGGGTCGAGACCCAGTACTTC; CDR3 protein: CASSLGTGVETQYF
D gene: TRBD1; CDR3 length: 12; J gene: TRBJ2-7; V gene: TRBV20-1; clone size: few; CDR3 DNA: TGCAGTGCTAGTCGACAGGGCCCCGAGCAGTACTTC; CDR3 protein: CSASRQGPEQYF
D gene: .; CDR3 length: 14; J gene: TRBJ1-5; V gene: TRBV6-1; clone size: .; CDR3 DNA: TGTGCCAGCAGTGAAGGATTCTCCGGGGAGCCCCAGCATTTT; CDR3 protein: CASSEGFSGEPQHF
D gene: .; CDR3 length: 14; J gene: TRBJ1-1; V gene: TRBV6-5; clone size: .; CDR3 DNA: TGTGCCAGCAGCCGTGACCGTCCGGAAGGTGAAGCTTTCTTT; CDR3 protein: CASSRDRPEGEAFF
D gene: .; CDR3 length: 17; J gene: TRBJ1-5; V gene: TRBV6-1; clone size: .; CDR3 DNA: TGTGCCAGCAGTGAAGCGCAGGGAGCGAGGGGCAATCAGCCCCAGCATTTT; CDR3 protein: CASSEAQGARGNQPQHF
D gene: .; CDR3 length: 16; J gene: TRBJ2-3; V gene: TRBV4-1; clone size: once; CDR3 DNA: TGCGCCAGCAGCCAAGGGGGACTCCCACAAACAGATACGCAGTATTTT; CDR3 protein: CASSQGGLPQTDTQYF
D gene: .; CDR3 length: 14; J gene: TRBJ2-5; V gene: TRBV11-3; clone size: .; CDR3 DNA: TGTGCCAGCAGCCCACAGGGACTCCAAGAGACCCAGTACTTC; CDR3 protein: CASSPQGLQETQYF
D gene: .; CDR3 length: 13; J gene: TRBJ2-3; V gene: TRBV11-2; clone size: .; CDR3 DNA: TGTGCCAGCAGCTCGACGGGGCCGGATACGCAGTATTTT; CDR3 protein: CASSSTGPDTQYF
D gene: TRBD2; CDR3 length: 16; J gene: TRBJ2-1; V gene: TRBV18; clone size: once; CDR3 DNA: TGTGCCAGCTCACCATACCGCGGGGGGGTGCACAATGAGCAGTTCTTC; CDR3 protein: CASSPYRGGVHNEQFF
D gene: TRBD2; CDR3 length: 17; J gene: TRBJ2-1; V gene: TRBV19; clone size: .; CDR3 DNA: TGTGCCAGTAGTATCGGGCCTAGCGGGGAGCTTGGCAATGAGCAGTTCTTC; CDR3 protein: CASSIGPSGELGNEQFF
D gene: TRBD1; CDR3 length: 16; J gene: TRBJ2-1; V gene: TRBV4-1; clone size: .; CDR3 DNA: TGCGCCAGCAGCCAAGCGTTGGACAGGCGATACAATGAGCAGTTCTTC; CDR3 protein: CASSQALDRRYNEQFF
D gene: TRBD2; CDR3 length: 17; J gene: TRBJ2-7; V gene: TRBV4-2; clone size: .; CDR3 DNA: TGTGCCAGCAGCCAAGATATGACTAGCGGGGGTAGTAGCGAGCAGTACTTC; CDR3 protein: CASSQDMTSGGSSEQYF
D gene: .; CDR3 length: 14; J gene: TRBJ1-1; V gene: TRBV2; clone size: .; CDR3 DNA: TGTGCCAGCAGTGCAGGCGGGGCTAGGACTGAAGCTTTCTTT; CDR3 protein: CASSAGGARTEAFF
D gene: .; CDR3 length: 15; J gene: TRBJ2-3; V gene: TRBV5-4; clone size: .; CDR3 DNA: TGTGCCAGCAGCGCACAGGGTTTTAGCACAGATACGCAGTATTTT; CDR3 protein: CASSAQGFSTDTQYF
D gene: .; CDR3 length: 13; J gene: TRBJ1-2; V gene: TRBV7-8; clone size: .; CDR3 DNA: TGTGCCAGCAGCGCCAAGGGCCCACAGGGCTACACCTTC; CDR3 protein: CASSAKGPQGYTF
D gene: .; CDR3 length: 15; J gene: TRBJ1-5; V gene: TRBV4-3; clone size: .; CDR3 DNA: TGCGCCAGCAGCCAAGATTTGCAGGGGCCCTCGCCCCAGCATTTT; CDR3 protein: CASSQDLQGPSPQHF
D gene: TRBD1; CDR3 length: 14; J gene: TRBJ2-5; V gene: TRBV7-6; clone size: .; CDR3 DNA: TGTGCCAGCAGCTCTGGGACAGGGCAAGAGACCCAGTACTTC; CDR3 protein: CASSSGTGQETQYF
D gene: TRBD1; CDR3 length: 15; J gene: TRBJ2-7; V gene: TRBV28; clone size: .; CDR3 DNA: TGTGCCAGCAGTTCCCCCGCCGGGACAGGGGTCGAGCAGTACTTC; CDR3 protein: CASSSPAGTGVEQYF
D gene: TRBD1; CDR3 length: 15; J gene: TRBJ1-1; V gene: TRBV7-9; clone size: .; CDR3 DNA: TGTGCCAGCAGCTCCAGGACAGGGAAGAACACTGAAGCTTTCTTT; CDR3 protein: CASSSRTGKNTEAFF
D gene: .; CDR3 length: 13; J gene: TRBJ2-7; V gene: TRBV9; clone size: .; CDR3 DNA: TGTGCCAGCAGCGCCCCGGGGCGCTACGAGCAGTACTTC; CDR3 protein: CASSAPGRYEQYF
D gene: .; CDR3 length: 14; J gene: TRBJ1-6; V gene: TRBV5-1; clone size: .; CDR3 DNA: TGCGCCAGCAGCAGAGCATTAGGAAATTCACCCCTCCACTTT; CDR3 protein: CASSRALGNSPLHF
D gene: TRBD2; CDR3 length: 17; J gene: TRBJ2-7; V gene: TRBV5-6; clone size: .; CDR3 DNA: TGTGCCAGCAGCTCGACTAGCGGGGGCAACTTCGCCTACGAGCAGTACTTC; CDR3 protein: CASSSTSGGNFAYEQYF
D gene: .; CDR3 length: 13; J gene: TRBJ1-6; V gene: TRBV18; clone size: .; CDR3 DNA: TGTGCCAGCCGGACGGGGAGGGATTCACCCCTCCACTTT; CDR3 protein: CASRTGRDSPLHF
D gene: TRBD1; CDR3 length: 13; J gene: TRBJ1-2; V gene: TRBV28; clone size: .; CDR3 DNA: TGTGCCAGCAGTCCAGGCGGGACAGGAGGCTACACCTTC; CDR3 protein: CASSPGGTGGYTF
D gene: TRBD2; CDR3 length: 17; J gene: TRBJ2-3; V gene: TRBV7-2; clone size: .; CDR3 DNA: TGTGCCAGCAGCTTAGGGACGGGGGGGTTTGGCACAGATACGCAGTATTTT; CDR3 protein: CASSLGTGGFGTDTQYF
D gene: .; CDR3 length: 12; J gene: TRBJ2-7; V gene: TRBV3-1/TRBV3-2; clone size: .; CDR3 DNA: TGTGCCAGCAGCTCTGGCAGGGGCGAGCAGTACTTC; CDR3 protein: CASSSGRGEQYF
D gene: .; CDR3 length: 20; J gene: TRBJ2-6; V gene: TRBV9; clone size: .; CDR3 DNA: TGTGCCAGCAGCGTAGCTCTATTTATCGGGCTTGGCTCTGGGGCCAACGTCCTGACTTTC; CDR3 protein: CASSVALFIGLGSGANVLTF
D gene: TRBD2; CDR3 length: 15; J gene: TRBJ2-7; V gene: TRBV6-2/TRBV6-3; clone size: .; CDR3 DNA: TGTGCCAGCAGTTACTGGGGAGCGGGATCCGGGGAGCAGTACTTC; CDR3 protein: CASSYWGAGSGEQYF
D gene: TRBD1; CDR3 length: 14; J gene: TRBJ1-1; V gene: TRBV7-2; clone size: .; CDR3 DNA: TGTGCCAGCAGCCCGACAGGGTTGGACACTGAAGCTTTCTTT; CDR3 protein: CASSPTGLDTEAFF
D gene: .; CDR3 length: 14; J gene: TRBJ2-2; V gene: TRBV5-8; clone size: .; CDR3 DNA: TGTGCCAGCAGCTTCGGACAGAGCACCGGGGAGCTGTTTTTT; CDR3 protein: CASSFGQSTGELFF
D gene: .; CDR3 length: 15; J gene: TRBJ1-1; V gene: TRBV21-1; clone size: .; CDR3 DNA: TGTGCCAGCAGCAAAGCGCTGGAGGGACCCACTGAAGCTTTCTTT; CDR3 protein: CASSKALEGPTEAFF
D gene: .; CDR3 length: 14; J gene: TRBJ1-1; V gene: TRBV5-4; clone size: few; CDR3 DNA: TGTGCCAGCAGCTTGGTAGGGCTGAACACTGAAGCTTTCTTT; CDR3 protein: CASSLVGLNTEAFF
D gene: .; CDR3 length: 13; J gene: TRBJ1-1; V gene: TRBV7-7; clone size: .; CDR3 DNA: TGTGCTAGCAGCGTAAGGGCGAACACTGAAGCTTTCTTT; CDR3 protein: CASSVRANTEAFF
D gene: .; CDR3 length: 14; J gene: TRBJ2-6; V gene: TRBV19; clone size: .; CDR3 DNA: TGTGCCAGTAGTATAAACTCTGGGGCCAACGTCCTGACTTTC; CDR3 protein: CASSINSGANVLTF
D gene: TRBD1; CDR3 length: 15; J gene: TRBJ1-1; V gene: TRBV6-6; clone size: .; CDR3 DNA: TGTGCCAGCAGTCTTGGGACAGGGGTGAGCACTGAAGCTTTCTTT; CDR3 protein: CASSLGTGVSTEAFF
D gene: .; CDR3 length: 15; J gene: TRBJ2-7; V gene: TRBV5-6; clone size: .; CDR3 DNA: TGTGCCAGCAGCCCGCCGGTGGGCAGGCCTACGGAACAGTACTTC; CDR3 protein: CASSPPVGRPTEQYF